This is a list of T cell receptor beta chains from one sample in a study of blood T cell repertoires in COVID-19. Profiled with immunoSEQ multiplex PCR; TCRdb holds only in-frame clones, not every one. The sample includes roughly 76,000 clones, under 95% of them seen just once. The sequencing sample was made of peripheral blood. The receptor source for this set is a man aged 45-65 years with acute or convalescent COVID-19. The CDR3 runs from the conserved cysteine through the conserved F or W. The order of the fields is J gene, V gene, CDR3 protein.

TRBJ1-2 TRBV7-9 CASSWGQNYGYTF
TRBJ1-2 TRBV28 CASNLVGLGYTF
TRBJ1-2 TRBV5-1 CASGDRRSYGYTF
TRBJ2-5 TRBV5-1 CASSLAREETQYF
TRBJ1-5 TRBV27 CASGQIFNQPQHF
TRBJ2-5 TRBV7-6 CASSSRLAGNQETQYF
TRBJ2-2 TRBV2 CASSRSGTNTGELFF
TRBJ1-5 TRBV27 CASSQDRRDNQPQHF
TRBJ2-3 TRBV9 CASSVGGSLRGTQYF
TRBJ2-5 TRBV28 CASGVGGKETQYF
TRBJ2-1 TRBV20-1 CSGQGNEQFF
TRBJ1-6 TRBV28 CASSLPQANSPLHF
TRBJ2-3 TRBV19 CASSKWTGQRVTDTQYF
TRBJ2-5 TRBV5-6 CASRAGHSGTQYF
TRBJ2-5 TRBV4-2 CASSQAAGGKETQYF
TRBJ1-3 TRBV6-5 CASSYSAATSGNTIYF
TRBJ1-2 TRBV5-5 CASSLAFGRPYGYTF
TRBJ2-1 TRBV5-8 CASSYRGLNNEQFF
TRBJ1-1 TRBV5-6 CASSLSYRGSLGAFF
TRBJ1-6 TRBV6-1 CASSETSSSYNSPLHF
TRBJ1-1 TRBV5-1 CASSLGRGRTEAFF
TRBJ2-5 TRBV29-1 CSGLAGQETQYF
TRBJ1-6 TRBV12-3/TRBV12-4 CASRRDGNSPLHF
TRBJ1-1 TRBV12-5 CASGLGYRPTEAFF
TRBJ2-3 TRBV5-1 CASSLVPTGDSDTQYF
TRBJ2-3 TRBV2 CASIPGRDRGPTDTQYF
TRBJ2-2 TRBV6-2/TRBV6-3 CASSRTRDAGELFF
TRBJ2-5 TRBV5-1 CASSLVLAGVQETQYF
TRBJ2-6 TRBV9 CASSVRDSYYSGANVLTF
TRBJ2-1 TRBV7-9 CASNRWGLAAPAGDNEQFF
TRBJ2-2 TRBV28 CASSPRGGTGELFF
TRBJ1-6 TRBV19 CASTARHPTRSPLHF
TRBJ2-2 TRBV2 CASSSGVNTGELFF
TRBJ1-3 TRBV27 CASSFSSGNTIYF
TRBJ2-7 TRBV16 CASSHTLAGASYEQYF
TRBJ1-1 TRBV11-2 CASSFGQGRFTEAFF
TRBJ1-2 TRBV6-6 CASSSWGQGKGYGYTF
TRBJ2-1 TRBV5-1 CASSLEGAHSNEQFF
TRBJ2-1 TRBV20-1 CSARGVETFF
TRBJ1-2 TRBV7-8 CASSRSSGAENYGYTF